These T cell receptor beta chains were read from a single sample in a study of neurological immune-mediated disorders. In TCRdb, the 5' RACE reads were re-called with MiXCR into one record per CDR3 protein. The table includes approximately 52,000 distinct CDR3 sequences, around 3.4% detected once. Sequencing was carried out using PBMCs. These receptor sequences come from a man in his forties or fifties with multiple sclerosis. The CDR3 runs from the conserved cysteine through the conserved F or W. A D gene is named only where the DNA matches it firmly. Some rows have no size entry. The others give once, few or many, or a class for an expanded clone.

>-|TRBJ2-1|many|TRBV7-9
CASSPHINEQFF
TGTGCCAGCAGCCCTCATATTAATGAGCAGTTCTTC
>TRBD1|TRBJ1-1|many|TRBV20-1
CSASNDRAAEAFF
TGCAGTGCTAGTAACGACAGGGCGGCTGAAGCTTTCTTT
>TRBD1|TRBJ1-2|many|TRBV20-1
CSARTGLLRDGYTF
TGCAGTGCTAGGACAGGGCTCCTGAGGGATGGCTACACCTTC
>TRBD2|TRBJ2-3|-|TRBV2
CASNKRGVTDTQYF
TGTGCCAGCAACAAGCGGGGGGTCACAGATACGCAGTATTTT
>-|TRBJ1-1|many|TRBV7-2
CASSLDQAKPFF
TGTGCCAGCAGCTTAGATCAGGCGAAACCTTTCTTT
>TRBD1|TRBJ1-1|many|TRBV10-3
CAMVGQQNTEAFF
TGTGCCATGGTGGGACAGCAGAACACTGAAGCTTTCTTT
>TRBD1|TRBJ2-1|-|TRBV5-1
CASSPRGRGLSPNEQFF
TGCGCCAGCAGCCCCAGGGGGCGGGGCCTCTCACCCAATGAGCAGTTCTTC
>-|TRBJ2-6|many|TRBV6-5
CASSYLSRDSGANVLTF
TGTGCCAGCAGTTACCTTTCCCGAGACTCTGGGGCCAACGTCCTGACTTTC
>TRBD1|TRBJ1-1|many|TRBV20-1
CSAPGTENTEAFF
TGCAGTGCCCCCGGGACAGAGAACACTGAAGCTTTCTTT
>TRBD2|TRBJ2-5|many|TRBV9
CASSVELAGRETQYF
TGTGCCAGCAGCGTAGAGCTAGCGGGGAGAGAGACCCAGTACTTC
>TRBD1|TRBJ2-7|many|TRBV12-5
CASGQDRGIYEQYF
TGTGCTAGTGGACAGGACAGGGGAATTTACGAGCAGTACTTC
>-|TRBJ2-5|many|TRBV4-1
CASSQPDRIETQYF
TGCGCCAGCAGCCAACCTGACAGGATCGAGACCCAGTACTTC
>TRBD1|TRBJ1-1|few|TRBV6-5
CASSYQGVNTEAFF
TGTGCCAGCAGTTACCAGGGGGTTAACACTGAAGCTTTCTTT
>TRBD1|TRBJ1-1|many|TRBV10-2
CASRRTGGRTEAFF
TGCGCCAGCAGGAGGACAGGGGGCAGGACTGAAGCTTTCTTT
>-|TRBJ1-6|many|TRBV6-6
CASREAKDNSPLHF
TGTGCCAGCAGGGAAGCGAAAGATAATTCACCCCTCCACTTT
>-|TRBJ2-7|many|TRBV7-9
CASSLGSSKHEQYF
TGTGCCAGCAGCTTAGGCTCGAGTAAGCACGAGCAGTACTTC
>-|TRBJ1-2|many|TRBV5-1
CASSLPFPGQIYGYTF
TGCGCCAGCAGCTTGCCGTTCCCCGGACAGATCTATGGCTACACCTTC
>TRBD2|TRBJ2-5|many|TRBV5-1
CASSSGLAGTETQYF
TGCGCCAGCAGCTCCGGACTAGCGGGGACAGAGACCCAGTACTTC
>TRBD1|TRBJ1-4|many|TRBV12-3/TRBV12-4
CASSFLIYVGQGLPTNEKLFF
TGTGCCAGCAGTTTTTTAATTTACGTCGGACAGGGGCTGCCAACTAATGAAAAACTGTTTTTT
>-|TRBJ1-5|many|TRBV4-1
CASSPQISRGPNQPQHF
TGCGCCAGCAGCCCACAGATTTCCAGAGGGCCCAATCAGCCCCAGCATTTT
>TRBD2|TRBJ2-3|many|TRBV25-1
CASSSGTSGGLTDTQYF
TGTGCCAGCAGTTCAGGGACTAGCGGGGGACTCACAGATACGCAGTATTTT
>-|TRBJ2-2|many|TRBV5-1
CASSLVTRDTGELFF
TGCGCCAGCAGCTTGGTTACCAGGGACACCGGGGAGCTGTTTTTT
>TRBD1|TRBJ2-2|-|TRBV5-1
CASTDRGHMGTGELFF
TGCGCCAGCACCGACAGGGGGCATATGGGCACCGGGGAGCTGTTTTTT
>-|TRBJ1-6|many|TRBV5-1
CASSLERVRAPLHF
TGCGCCAGCAGCTTGGAGAGGGTGAGGGCACCCCTCCACTTT
>TRBD1|TRBJ1-6|many|TRBV6-6
CASTLIGTGYNSPLHF
TGTGCCAGCACTCTCATAGGGACAGGGTATAATTCACCCCTCCACTTT
>TRBD1|TRBJ2-5|many|TRBV7-9
CASSPQGTGQRGTQYF
TGTGCCAGCAGCCCCCAAGGGACAGGCCAAAGAGGGACCCAGTACTTC
>-|TRBJ1-1|many|TRBV12-3/TRBV12-4
CASSPWGGTEAFF
TGTGCCAGCAGTCCGTGGGGGGGCACTGAAGCTTTCTTT
>-|TRBJ2-7|once|TRBV11-2
CANSALSRAPYEQYF
TGTGCCAACAGCGCCCTTAGTCGGGCGCCCTACGAGCAGTACTTC
>-|TRBJ1-5|many|TRBV7-2
CASSLVLAGPEHF
TGTGCCAGCAGCTTAGTTCTGGCGGGGCCAGAGCATTTT
>-|TRBJ2-1|many|TRBV6-4
CASSAATASEQFF
TGTGCCAGCAGCGCGGCTACGGCCAGTGAGCAGTTCTTC
>-|TRBJ2-2|few|TRBV30
CAWTQEVPTGELFF
TGTGCCTGGACACAGGAGGTCCCCACCGGGGAGCTGTTTTTT
>-|TRBJ1-5|many|TRBV21-1
CASPLPDRAGHNQPQNF
TGTGCCAGCCCCTTACCCGACAGGGCGGGTCACAATCAGCCCCAGAATTTT
>-|TRBJ1-1|few|TRBV3-1
CASSQDSPGQTEAFF
TGTGCCAGCAGCCAAGATAGTCCGGGGCAAACTGAAGCTTTCTTT
>-|TRBJ2-7|many|TRBV10-3
CAITEGLAVYF
TGTGCCATCACCGAGGGGCTAGCCGTCTACTTC
>-|TRBJ2-5|many|TRBV20-1
CSAIGQRQETQYF
TGCAGTGCTATAGGACAAAGACAAGAGACCCAGTACTTC
>-|TRBJ1-1|-|TRBV4-2
CASSQEDTGNTEAFF
TGTGCCAGCAGCCAAGAAGACACAGGGAACACTGAAGCTTTCTTT
>-|TRBJ2-3|many|TRBV4-1
CASSQVLSRVHPSTDTQYF
TGCGCCAGCAGCCAAGTTTTATCCAGGGTGCATCCTAGCACAGATACGCAGTATTTT
>TRBD1|TRBJ1-3|many|TRBV20-1
CSARGDRGYGNTIYF
TGCAGTGCTAGAGGGGACAGGGGGTATGGGAACACCATATATTTT
>TRBD2|TRBJ2-5|many|TRBV10-3
CAISGRTSGGPSRETQYF
TGTGCCATCAGTGGACGGACTAGCGGGGGGCCCTCCCGGGAGACCCAGTACTTC
>-|TRBJ1-1|many|TRBV27
CASSLFAAPGTEAFF
TGTGCCAGCAGTTTATTTGCGGCCCCCGGTACTGAAGCTTTCTTT
>TRBD1|TRBJ1-2|few|TRBV27
CASRTDRDQGGYGYTF
TGTGCCAGCAGGACGGACAGGGATCAAGGTGGCTATGGCTACACCTTC
>-|TRBJ2-5|many|TRBV20-1
CSARDLAGPSGTQYF
TGCAGTGCTAGAGATCTGGCAGGCCCCTCCGGGACCCAGTACTTC
>-|TRBJ1-2|many|TRBV5-6
CASSSRTAIYGYTF
TGTGCCAGCAGCTCCAGGACAGCCATCTATGGCTACACCTTC
>TRBD2|TRBJ2-1|many|TRBV20-1
CSARASGGLSYNEQFF
TGCAGTGCTAGAGCTAGCGGGGGGCTATCCTACAATGAGCAGTTCTTC
>-|TRBJ2-5|many|TRBV20-1
CSANGPTQYF
TGCAGTGCAAACGGCCCAACCCAGTACTTC
>-|TRBJ2-7|many|TRBV6-6
CASSWGGGGAGEQYF
TGTGCCAGCAGTTGGGGCGGAGGGGGAGCGGGCGAGCAGTACTTC
>-|TRBJ1-2|many|TRBV20-1
CSASDGAYGYTF
TGCAGTGCTAGCGACGGGGCCTATGGCTACACCTTC
>-|TRBJ1-1|many|TRBV6-5
CASTPGQGNTEAFF
TGTGCCAGCACCCCCGGGCAGGGGAACACTGAAGCTTTCTTT
>-|TRBJ2-1|many|TRBV5-1
CASSSPLGGEQFF
TGCGCCAGCAGCTCTCCACTAGGTGGGGAGCAGTTCTTC
>TRBD2|TRBJ2-1|many|TRBV24-1
CATSDLGGDGTSGGYNEQFF
TGTGCCACCAGTGATTTGGGAGGGGATGGAACTAGCGGGGGGTACAATGAGCAGTTCTTC
>-|TRBJ2-1|many|TRBV7-2
CASSLAIYNEQFF
TGTGCCAGCAGCTTAGCGATTTACAATGAGCAGTTCTTC
>TRBD1|TRBJ2-2|many|TRBV5-5
CASSLRTGGTGELFF
TGTGCCAGCAGCTTGCGTACAGGGGGCACCGGGGAGCTGTTTTTT
>TRBD1|TRBJ2-7|many|TRBV7-2
CASSPTGATYEQYF
TGTGCCAGCAGCCCGACAGGGGCAACCTACGAGCAGTACTTC
>TRBD1|TRBJ2-6|few|TRBV4-2
CANSQVTGASGAKVLTF
TGTGCCAACAGCCAAGTGACAGGGGCCTCTGGGGCCAAAGTCCTGACTTTC
>-|TRBJ2-1|many|TRBV12-3/TRBV12-4
CASSFWGEQFF
TGTGCCAGCAGTTTTTGGGGGGAGCAGTTCTTC